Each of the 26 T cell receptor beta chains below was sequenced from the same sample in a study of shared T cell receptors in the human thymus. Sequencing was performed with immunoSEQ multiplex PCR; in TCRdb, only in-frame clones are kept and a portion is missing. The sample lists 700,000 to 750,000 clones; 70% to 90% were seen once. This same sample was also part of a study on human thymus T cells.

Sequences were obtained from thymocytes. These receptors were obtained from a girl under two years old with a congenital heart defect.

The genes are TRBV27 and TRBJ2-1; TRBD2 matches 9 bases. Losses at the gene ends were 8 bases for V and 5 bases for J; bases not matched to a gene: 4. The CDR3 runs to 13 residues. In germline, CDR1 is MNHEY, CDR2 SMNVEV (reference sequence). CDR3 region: CASLAGDDNEQFF. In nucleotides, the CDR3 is TGTGCCAGCTTAGCGGGGGACGACAATGAGCAGTTCTTC.

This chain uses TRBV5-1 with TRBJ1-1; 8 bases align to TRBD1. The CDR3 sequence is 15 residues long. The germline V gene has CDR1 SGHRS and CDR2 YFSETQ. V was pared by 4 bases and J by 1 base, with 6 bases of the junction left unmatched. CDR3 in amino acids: CASSPQGQGNTEAFF. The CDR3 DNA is TGCGCCAGCAGCCCACAAGGACAGGGGAACACTGAAGCTTTCTTT.

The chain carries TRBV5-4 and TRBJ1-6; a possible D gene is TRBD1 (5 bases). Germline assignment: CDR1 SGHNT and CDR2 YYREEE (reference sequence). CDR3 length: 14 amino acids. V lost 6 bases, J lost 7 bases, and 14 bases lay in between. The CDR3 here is CASTWGEKNSPLHF. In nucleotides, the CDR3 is TGTGCCAGCACCTGGGGGGAGAAGAATTCACCCCTCCACTTT.

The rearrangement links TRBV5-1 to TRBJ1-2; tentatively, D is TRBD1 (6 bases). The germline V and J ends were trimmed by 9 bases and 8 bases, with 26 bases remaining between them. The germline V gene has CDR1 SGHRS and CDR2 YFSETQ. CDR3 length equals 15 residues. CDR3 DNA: TGCGCCATCCCCCCTTCCAGGGGATGGGTGCGGGGCTACACCTTC. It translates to CAIPPSRGWVRGYTF.

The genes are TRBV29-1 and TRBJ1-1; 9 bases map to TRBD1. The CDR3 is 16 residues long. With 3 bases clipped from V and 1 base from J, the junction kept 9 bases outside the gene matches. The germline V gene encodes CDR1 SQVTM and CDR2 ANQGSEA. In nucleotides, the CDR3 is TGCAGCGTTGATGCTGGGTTACAGGGGGCGAACACTGAAGCTTTCTTT. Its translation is CSVDAGLQGANTEAFF.

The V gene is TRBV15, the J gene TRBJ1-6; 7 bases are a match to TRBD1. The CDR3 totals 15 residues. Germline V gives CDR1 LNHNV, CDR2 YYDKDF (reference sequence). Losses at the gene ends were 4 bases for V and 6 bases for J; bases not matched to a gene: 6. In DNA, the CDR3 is TGTGCCACCAGCACGGCCGGGACAGCTAATTCACCCCTCCACTTT. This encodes CATSTAGTANSPLHF.

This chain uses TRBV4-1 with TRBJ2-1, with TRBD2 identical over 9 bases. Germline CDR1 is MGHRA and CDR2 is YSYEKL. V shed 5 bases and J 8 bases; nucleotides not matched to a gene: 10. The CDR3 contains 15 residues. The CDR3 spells CASSVRGGAFYEQFF. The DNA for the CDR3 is TGCGCCAGCAGCGTCCGCGGGGGGGCCTTCTATGAGCAGTTCTTC.

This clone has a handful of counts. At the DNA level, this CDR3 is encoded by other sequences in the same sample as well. The CDR3 is CASSYRDNGTFSSYNSPLHF. The CDR3 coding sequence is TGTGCCAGCAGTTACCGGGACAACGGTACCTTTAGCTCCTATAATTCACCCCTCCACTTT. The chain recombines TRBV6-7 with TRBJ1-6, with TRBD1 as a possible D gene (6 bases). TRBV6-7 is labeled an ORF, and its function is uncertain. The CDR3 sequence is 20 residues long. V was shortened by 2 bases and J by 0 bases, with 20 bases between the two germline ends.

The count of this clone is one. CDR3 loop: CASSFRTANSPLHF. CDR3 sequence (DNA): TGTGCCAGCAGCTTCCGGACAGCAAATTCACCCCTCCACTTT. The chain couples TRBV7-2 to TRBJ1-6, with TRBD1 as a possible D gene (6 bases). The CDR3 covers 14 residues. Between the trimmed V and J ends, which lost 3 bases and 7 bases, there was a span of 10 bases. CDR1 is SGHTA and CDR2 is FQGNSA in the germline V gene.

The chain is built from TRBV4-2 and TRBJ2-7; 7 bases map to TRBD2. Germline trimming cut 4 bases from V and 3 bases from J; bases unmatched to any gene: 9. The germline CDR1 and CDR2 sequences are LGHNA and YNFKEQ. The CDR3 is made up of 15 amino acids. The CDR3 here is CASSPPRGYDYEQYF. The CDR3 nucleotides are TGTGCCAGCAGCCCACCGCGGGGGTATGACTACGAGCAGTACTTC.

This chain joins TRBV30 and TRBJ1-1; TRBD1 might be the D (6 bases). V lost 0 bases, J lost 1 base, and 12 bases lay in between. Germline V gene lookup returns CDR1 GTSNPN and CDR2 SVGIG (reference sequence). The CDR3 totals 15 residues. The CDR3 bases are TGTGCCTGGAGTGTAAGGGGACAACAGAACACTGAAGCTTTCTTT. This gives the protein CAWSVRGQQNTEAFF.

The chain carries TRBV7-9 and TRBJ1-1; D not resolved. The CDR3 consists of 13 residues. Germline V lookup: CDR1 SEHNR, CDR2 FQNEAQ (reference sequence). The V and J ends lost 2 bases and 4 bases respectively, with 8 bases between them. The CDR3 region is CASSLPTSTEAFF. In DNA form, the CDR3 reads TGTGCCAGCAGCTTACCTACGTCCACTGAAGCTTTCTTT.

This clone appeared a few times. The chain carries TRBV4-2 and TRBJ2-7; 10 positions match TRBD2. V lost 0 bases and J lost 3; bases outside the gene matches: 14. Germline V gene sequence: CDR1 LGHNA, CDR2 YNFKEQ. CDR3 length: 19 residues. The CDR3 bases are TGTGCCAGCAGCCAAGATATTCGGGCTAGCGGGGGTTTAGTCTACGAGCAGTACTTC. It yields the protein CASSQDIRASGGLVYEQYF.

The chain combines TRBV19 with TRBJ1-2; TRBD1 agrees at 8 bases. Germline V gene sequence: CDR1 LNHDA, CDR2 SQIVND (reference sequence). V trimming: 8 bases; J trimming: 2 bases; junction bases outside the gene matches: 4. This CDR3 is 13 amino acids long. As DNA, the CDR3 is TGTGCCAGTGGTCGACAGGGGAACTATGGCTACACCTTC. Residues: CASGRQGNYGYTF.

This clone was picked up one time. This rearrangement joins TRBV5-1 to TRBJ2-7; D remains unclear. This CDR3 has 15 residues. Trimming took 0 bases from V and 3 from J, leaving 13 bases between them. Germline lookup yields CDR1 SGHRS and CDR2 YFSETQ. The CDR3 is CASSLEARSHYEQYF. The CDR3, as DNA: TGCGCCAGCAGCTTGGAAGCTAGGTCCCACTACGAGCAGTACTTC.

The CDR3 region has the DNA TGTGCCAGCACCACAGACAGGACCCTTTCACCCCTCCACTTT. Amino acid sequence: CASTTDRTLSPLHF. The chain uses TRBV11-2 and TRBJ1-6; weak D call: TRBD1 (6 bases). Germline-derived CDR1 and CDR2 are SGHAT and FQNNGV. V was trimmed by 7 bases and J by 9 bases, leaving 16 bases between them. The CDR3 spans 14 residues. Based on the CDR3 plus reference TRBV11-2 and TRBJ1-6, the full variable domain is EAGVAQSPRYKIIEKRQSVAFWCNPISGHATLYWYQQILGQGPKLLIQFQNNGVVDDSQLPKDRFSAERLKGVDSTLKIQPAKLEDSAVYLCASTTDRTLSPLHFGNGTRLTVT.

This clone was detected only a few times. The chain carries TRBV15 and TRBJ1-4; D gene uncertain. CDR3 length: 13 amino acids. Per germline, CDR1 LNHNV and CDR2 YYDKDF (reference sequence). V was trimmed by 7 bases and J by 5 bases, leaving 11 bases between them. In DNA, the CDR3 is TGTGCCACCACCGGACTGCTCAATGAAAAACTGTTTTTT. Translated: CATTGLLNEKLFF.

The CDR3 DNA follows: TGCGCCAGCAGAGCACAGGCTGCCTACGAGCAGTACTTC. Amino acid sequence: CASRAQAAYEQYF. This sequence joins TRBV5-1 and TRBJ2-7; D might be TRBD1 (5 bases). Germline-derived CDR1 and CDR2 are SGHRS and YFSETQ. V lost 5 bases and J lost 2, with 11 bases in between. The CDR3 sequence is 13 residues long.

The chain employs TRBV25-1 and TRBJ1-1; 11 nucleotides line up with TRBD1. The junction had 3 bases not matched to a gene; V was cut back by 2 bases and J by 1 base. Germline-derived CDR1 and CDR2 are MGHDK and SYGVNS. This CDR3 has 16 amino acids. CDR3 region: CASSEGQGAENTEAFF. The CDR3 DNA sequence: TGTGCCAGCAGTGAAGGACAGGGGGCAGAGAACACTGAAGCTTTCTTT.

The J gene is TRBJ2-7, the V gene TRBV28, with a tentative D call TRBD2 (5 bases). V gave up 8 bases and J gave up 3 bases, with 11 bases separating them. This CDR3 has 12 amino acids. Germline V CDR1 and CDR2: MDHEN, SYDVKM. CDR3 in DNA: TGTGCCAGCCAATTCGAGGGCTACGAGCAGTACTTC. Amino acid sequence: CASQFEGYEQYF.

Written as DNA, the CDR3 is TGTGCCAGCAGTTACGAGGGGAACACTGAAGCTTTCTTT. Translated, it gives CASSYEGNTEAFF. This chain connects TRBV6-5 to TRBJ1-1, with D uncertain. V was pared by 2 bases and J by 1 base, with 5 bases between. This CDR3 contains 13 residues. CDR1 and CDR2 from the germline V gene are MNHEY and SVGAGI.

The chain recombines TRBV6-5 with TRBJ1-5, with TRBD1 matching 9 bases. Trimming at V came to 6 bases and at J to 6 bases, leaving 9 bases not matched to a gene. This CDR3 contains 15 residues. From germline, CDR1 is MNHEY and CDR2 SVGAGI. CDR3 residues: CASRPVGQGGQPQHF. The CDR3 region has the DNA TGTGCCAGCAGACCGGTGGGACAGGGAGGTCAGCCCCAGCATTTT.

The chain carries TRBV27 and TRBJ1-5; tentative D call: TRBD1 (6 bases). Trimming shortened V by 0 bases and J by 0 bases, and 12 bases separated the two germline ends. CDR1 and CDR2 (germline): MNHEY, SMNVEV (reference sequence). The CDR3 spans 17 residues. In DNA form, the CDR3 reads TGTGCCAGCAGTTTATCGGCAACAGGGTTTAGCAATCAGCCCCAGCATTTT. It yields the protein CASSLSATGFSNQPQHF.

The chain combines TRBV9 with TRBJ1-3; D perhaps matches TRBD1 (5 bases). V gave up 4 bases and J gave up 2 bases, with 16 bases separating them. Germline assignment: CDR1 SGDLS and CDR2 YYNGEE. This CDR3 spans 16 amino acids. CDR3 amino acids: CASSPRSRQTGNTIYF. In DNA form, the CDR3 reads TGTGCCAGCAGCCCCCGGTCACGACAGACTGGAAACACCATATATTTT.

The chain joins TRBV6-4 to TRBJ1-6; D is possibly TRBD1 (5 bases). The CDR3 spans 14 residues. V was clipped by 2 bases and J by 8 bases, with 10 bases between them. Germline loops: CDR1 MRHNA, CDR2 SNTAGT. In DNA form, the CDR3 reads TGTGCCAGCAGTGACGCCAGGGCCGATTCACCCCTCCACTTT. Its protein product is CASSDARADSPLHF.

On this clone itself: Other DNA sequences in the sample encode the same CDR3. Here the CDR3 reads CASSFGTAYEQYF. The CDR3 DNA reads TGCGCCAGCAGCTTTGGGACAGCCTACGAGCAGTACTTC. This chain uses TRBV5-1 with TRBJ2-7, with 7 nucleotides matching TRBD1. J lost 2 bases, V lost 2 bases, and 1 base had no gene match. CDR1 is SGHRS and CDR2 is YFSETQ in the germline V gene. There are 13 residues in the CDR3.